The 6 T cell receptor beta chains below come from one sample, sequenced in a study of chemoradiotherapy in HPV16-positive cancers. Method: immunoSEQ multiplex PCR; TCRdb's copy keeps in-frame clones and lacks some. The table has around 29,000 clones, 93% seen once. The sequences come from blood, collected from a patient who underwent chemoradiotherapy. Receptors originate from a human donor with HPV-associated anogenital cancer.

The table lists this clone with a count of one. The chain uses TRBV4-3 and TRBJ2-3; D is unclear. Trimming removed 0 bases from V and 5 bases from J, with 30 bases in between. CDR1 and CDR2 (germline): LGHNA, YSLEER. The CDR3 is made up of 21 amino acids. Here the CDR3 DNA reads TGCGCCAGCAGCCAAGATCCCGGTCACCATCATAGGACGGACGGCGGAGATACGCAGTATTTT. Translating gives CASSQDPGHHHRTDGGDTQYF.

This chain connects TRBV4-3 to TRBJ2-5; D is perhaps TRBD1 (5 bases). This CDR3 is 15 amino acids long. CDR1 is LGHNA and CDR2 is YSLEER in the germline V gene. The V gene lost 0 bases and the J gene lost 1 base, with 9 bases spanning the gap. The CDR3 DNA sequence: TGCGCCAGCAGCCAAGATAGGCAGGGCCAAGAGACCCAGTACTTC. This sequence encodes CASSQDRQGQETQYF.

The genes are TRBV5-8 and TRBJ1-5; a possible D gene is TRBD1 (6 bases). V lost 3 bases to trimming and J lost 9 bases, with 13 bases between them. The CDR3 has 13 residues. Germline V lookup: CDR1 SGHTS, CDR2 YDEGEE. CDR3 residues: CASSWTETGPQHF. The CDR3 nucleotides read TGTGCCAGCAGCTGGACAGAGACGGGGCCCCAGCATTTT. The complete variable domain, with remaining parts taken from reference TRBV5-8 and TRBJ1-5, reads EAGVTQSPTHLIKTRGQQATLRCSPISGHTSVYWYQQALGLGLQFLLWYDEGEERNRGNFPPRFSGRQFPNYSSELNVNALELEDSALYLCASSWTETGPQHFGDGTRLSIL.

The gene calls are TRBV18 and TRBJ1-1; TRBD1 is a possible D gene (6 bases). The germline gives CDR1 KGHSH, CDR2 LQKENI. V lost 2 bases and J 11 bases, leaving 15 bases between the germline ends. CDR3 length: 13 residues. The DNA for the CDR3 is TGTGCCAGCTCACCATACGGACAGAACTGGGCTTTCTTT. Its translation: CASSPYGQNWAFF.

V and J are TRBV13 and TRBJ2-7; 12 nucleotides align to TRBD1. This CDR3 comprises 17 residues. The germline V gene has CDR1 PRHDT and CDR2 FYEKMQ (reference sequence). V was clipped by 8 bases and J by 4 bases; unmatched bases: 15. This CDR3 is CASGTQAGTGGKYEQYF. CDR3 DNA sequence: TGTGCCAGCGGCACCCAAGCGGGGACAGGGGGCAAGTACGAGCAGTACTTC. Combining the CDR3 with reference TRBV13 and TRBJ2-7 gives the whole variable domain AAGVIQSPRHLIKEKRETATLKCYPIPRHDTVYWYQQGPGQDPQFLISFYEKMQSDKGSIPDRFSAQQFSDYHSELNMSSLELGDSALYFCASGTQAGTGGKYEQYFGPGTRLTVT.

J is TRBJ2-3 and V is TRBV29-1; 7 bases fit TRBD1. The CDR3 spans 15 residues. The ends lost 2 bases at V and 3 bases at J; junction bases unmatched: 8. Germline V gives CDR1 SQVTM, CDR2 ANQGSEA. This chain's CDR3 is CSVEHRGLGTDTQYF. CDR3 bases: TGCAGCGTTGAACACAGGGGATTGGGAACAGATACGCAGTATTTT.